The 22 T cell receptor beta chains presented below share a single source sample, sequenced in a study of OX40 agonist ivuxolimab in advanced cancers. The assay was immunoSEQ multiplex PCR, and TCRdb's table has in-frame clones only and misses some. The table records tens of thousands of clones, 70% to 80% of them present only once. The specimen comprised CD4+ or CD8+ T cells sorted from blood, sampled in a trial of the OX40 agonist ivuxolimab. Receptors were obtained from an adult with an advanced solid tumor such as melanoma, head and neck, liver or kidney cancer.

The rearrangement joins TRBV7-9 to TRBJ2-3; D may be TRBD2 (5 bases). The CDR3 runs 13 residues. CDR1 and CDR2 from the germline V gene are SEHNR and FQNEAQ (reference sequence). V dropped 3 bases and J dropped 2 bases, with 6 bases sitting between them. In nucleotides, the CDR3 is TGTGCCAGCAGCTTCCGGGACACAGATACGCAGTATTTT. Translation: CASSFRDTDTQYF.

This clone occurred once. The V gene is TRBV28, the J gene TRBJ1-2; TRBD1 matches 11 bases. This CDR3 contains 14 residues. CDR1 MDHEN and CDR2 SYDVKM come from the germline V gene. V lost 5 bases to trimming and J lost 7 bases; unmatched junction nucleotides: 6. CDR3 coding DNA: TGTGCCAGCAGTGAGGACAGGGGGCGATCTGGCTACACCTTC. It translates to CASSEDRGRSGYTF.

The chain has TRBV6-1 and TRBJ2-7; TRBD1 is a possible D gene (6 bases). V was cut by 9 bases and J by 0 bases, with 15 bases left in between. The CDR3 has 14 residues. Per the germline V gene, CDR1 is MNHNS and CDR2 is SASEGT. The DNA for the CDR3 is TGTGCCAGTCAGCTCCAGGGGAGCTCCTACGAGCAGTACTTC. It specifies CASQLQGSSYEQYF.

This chain joins TRBV2 and TRBJ1-1; no definite D call. This CDR3 spans 14 amino acids. Per the germline V gene, CDR1 is SNHLY and CDR2 is FYNNEI. V was pared by 8 bases and J by 1 base, with 14 bases between. This CDR3 reads CASRYSISNTEAFF. DNA of the CDR3: TGTGCCAGCCGTTACAGCATTTCGAACACTGAAGCTTTCTTT.

The CDR3 DNA reads TGTGCCATCAGTGACGAGTCAGGGTTCACAGATACGCAGTATTTT. This gives the protein CAISDESGFTDTQYF. This chain connects TRBV10-3 to TRBJ2-3; tentatively, D is TRBD1 (5 bases). Germline CDR1 ENHRY, CDR2 SYGVKD. Trimming removed 3 bases at V and 2 bases at J, with 12 bases between. The length of the CDR3 is 15 residues.

The chain links TRBV6-5 to TRBJ1-1, with D uncertain. The CDR3 length is 14 residues. Germline CDR1 MNHEY, CDR2 SVGAGI. V gave up 2 bases and J gave up 1 base, with 8 bases separating them. CDR3 region: CASSYRRENTEAFF. CDR3 nucleotide sequence: TGTGCCAGCAGTTACCGACGGGAGAACACTGAAGCTTTCTTT.

The genes are TRBV7-4 and TRBJ2-7; tentative D call: TRBD1 (8 bases). The germline V and J ends were trimmed by 6 bases and 4 bases, with 16 bases remaining between them. CDR3 length: 14 residues. Per germline, CDR1 SGHVT and CDR2 SQSDAQ. The CDR3 region is CASSYLQGGYEQYF. The CDR3 bases are TGTGCCAGCAGTTATCTACAGGGGGGGTACGAGCAGTACTTC. Complete variable domain (other parts from reference TRBV7-4 and TRBJ2-7): GAGVSQSPRYKVAKRGRDVALRCDSISGHVTLYWYRQTLGQGSEVLTYSQSDAQRDKSGRPSGRFSAERPERSVSTLKIQRTEQGDSAVYLCASSYLQGGYEQYFGPGTRLTVT.

The gene calls are TRBV19 and TRBJ2-2; 12 bases match TRBD2. V lost 10 bases, J lost 4 bases, and 4 bases stayed unmatched. CDR3 length: 14 amino acids. The germline V gene encodes CDR1 LNHDA and CDR2 SQIVND (reference sequence). CDR3: CATLLAGGTGELFF. CDR3 in DNA: TGTGCCACCTTACTAGCGGGGGGCACCGGGGAGCTGTTTTTT.

The rearrangement links TRBV7-6 to TRBJ2-1, with D perhaps TRBD2 (6 bases). This CDR3 spans 12 amino acids. Trimming pared 10 bases from V and 8 bases from J, leaving 15 bases between. CDR1 is SGHVS, CDR2 FNYEAQ, per germline. This CDR3 is CAIKRVVDEQFF. The CDR3 DNA reads TGTGCCATCAAGCGGGTCGTCGATGAGCAGTTCTTC.

The chain has TRBV6-6 and TRBJ2-5; D is possibly TRBD2 (5 bases). This CDR3 spans 14 amino acids. CDR1 MNHNY and CDR2 SVGAGI come from the germline V gene (reference sequence). V was pared by 0 bases and J by 5 bases, with 10 bases between. CDR3 loop: CASSYSRGPETQYF. The CDR3 coding sequence is TGTGCCAGCAGTTACTCACGGGGTCCTGAGACCCAGTACTTC.

The rearrangement joins TRBV7-8 to TRBJ2-1, with 8 positions matching TRBD1. This CDR3 is 14 amino acids long. Germline values: CDR1 SGHVS, CDR2 FQNEAQ. V lost 2 bases and J lost 4; bases outside the gene matches: 1. This CDR3 is CASSLRTGYNEQFF. In DNA, the CDR3 is TGTGCCAGCAGCTTAAGGACAGGGTACAATGAGCAGTTCTTC.

The gene calls are TRBV5-5 and TRBJ1-5; a possible D gene is TRBD1 (5 bases). Looked up from germline, CDR1 is SGHKS and CDR2 is YYEKEE (reference sequence). This CDR3 has 14 residues. V was clipped by 3 bases and J by 9 bases, with 16 bases between them. The CDR3, as DNA: TGTGCCAGCAGCTCACCGTCGCTTGGGGGGCCCCAGCATTTT. It specifies CASSSPSLGGPQHF.

This clone was seen once. This chain joins TRBV4-1 and TRBJ1-4; the D gene is possibly TRBD1 (5 bases). Germline V lookup: CDR1 MGHRA, CDR2 YSYEKL. Trimming cost V 1 base and J 8 bases, with 17 bases left between them. CDR3 length: 16 residues. The CDR3 reads CASSQGSEGAREKLFF. In DNA, the CDR3 is TGCGCCAGCAGCCAAGGGTCGGAAGGGGCTCGGGAAAAACTGTTTTTT.

The gene calls are TRBV7-9 and TRBJ2-2; TRBD2 might be the D (6 bases). CDR1 SEHNR and CDR2 FQNEAQ come from the germline V gene (reference sequence). The CDR3 has 15 residues. V gave up 7 bases and J gave up 1 base, with 13 bases separating them. The DNA for the CDR3 is TGTGCCAGCAAGCTTGGGCGGGGGAACACCGGGGAGCTGTTTTTT. As protein: CASKLGRGNTGELFF.

The rearrangement uses TRBV5-6 and TRBJ1-5; D call uncertain. The CDR3 has 15 residues. V was clipped by 4 bases and J by 4 bases, with 15 bases between them. The V gene's germline CDR1 is SGHDT and CDR2 YYEEEE. As DNA, the CDR3 is TGTGCCAGCAGCACGTCCTGGCTTCCAAATCAGCCCCAGCATTTT. Protein product: CASSTSWLPNQPQHF.

This rearrangement joins TRBV7-9 to TRBJ1-6; D is undetermined. V lost 3 bases, J lost 0 bases, and 9 bases lay in between. This CDR3 has 16 amino acids. Germline-derived CDR1 and CDR2 are SEHNR and FQNEAQ (reference sequence). In nucleotides, the CDR3 is TGTGCCAGCAGCTTTCGGACCAGCTCCTATAATTCACCCCTCCACTTT. This translates into CASSFRTSSYNSPLHF.

V and J are TRBV30 and TRBJ2-7; TRBD1 agrees at 9 bases. The CDR3 is 14 residues long. Germline V gene data show CDR1 as GTSNPN and CDR2 as SVGIG (reference sequence). Unmatched junction bases numbered 8, after V lost 5 bases and J lost 3 bases. DNA of the CDR3: TGTGCCTGGGCTACCGGGACAGGGATCTACGAGCAGTACTTC. Its protein is CAWATGTGIYEQYF.

This rearrangement joins TRBV19 to TRBJ2-7, with 7 bases that match TRBD1. Germline trimming cut 5 bases from V and 3 bases from J; bases unmatched to any gene: 10. Germline CDR1 reads LNHDA; CDR2 reads SQIVND (reference sequence). The CDR3 is 15 amino acids. In DNA form, the CDR3 reads TGTGCCAGTAGTCCAGGGGGTTCCTCCTACTACGAGCAGTACTTC. Translation gives CASSPGGSSYYEQYF.

The CDR3 DNA sequence: TGTGCCAGCAGTGACTCAGGGGAGGCAGATACGCAGTATTTT. This sequence encodes CASSDSGEADTQYF. This sequence joins TRBV6-4 and TRBJ2-3; D is perhaps TRBD2 (6 bases). This CDR3 is 14 amino acids long. Germline CDR1 and CDR2: MRHNA and SNTAGT. Trimming took off 0 bases at V and 4 bases at J, with 8 bases between the two ends.

The chain links TRBV15 to TRBJ2-3; D is uncertain. Germline CDR1 LNHNV, CDR2 YYDKDF (reference sequence). The CDR3 spans 13 residues. V was trimmed by 1 base and J by 6 bases, leaving 8 bases between them. CDR3: CATSRALWDTQYF. In DNA form, the CDR3 reads TGTGCCACCAGCAGAGCTTTATGGGATACGCAGTATTTT. The full variable domain, in which reference TRBV15 and TRBJ2-3 provide the parts outside the CDR3, is DAMVIQNPRYQVTQFGKPVTLSCSQTLNHNVMYWYQQKSSQAPKLLFHYYDKDFNNEADTPDNFQSRRPNTSFCFLDIRSPGLGDTAMYLCATSRALWDTQYFGPGTRLTVL.

The CDR3, as DNA: TGTGCCATCAGTGCAATCGGACAGGGGAACACTGAAGCTTTCTTT. Residues: CAISAIGQGNTEAFF. The V gene is TRBV10-3, the J gene TRBJ1-1; 8 bases are a match to TRBD1. Trimming took 4 bases from V and 1 from J; bases not matched to a gene: 5. The CDR3 covers 15 residues. CDR1 ENHRY and CDR2 SYGVKD come from the germline V gene.

The J gene is TRBJ2-7, the V gene TRBV30; TRBD1 matches at 12 bases. The CDR3 totals 12 residues. V shed 8 bases, J shed 7 bases, and the junction held 6 bases outside the gene matches. Germline CDR1 GTSNPN, CDR2 SVGIG (reference sequence). The CDR3 region has the DNA TGTGCCGGGGGACAGGGGGCAGGGGAGCAGTACTTC. This encodes CAGGQGAGEQYF.